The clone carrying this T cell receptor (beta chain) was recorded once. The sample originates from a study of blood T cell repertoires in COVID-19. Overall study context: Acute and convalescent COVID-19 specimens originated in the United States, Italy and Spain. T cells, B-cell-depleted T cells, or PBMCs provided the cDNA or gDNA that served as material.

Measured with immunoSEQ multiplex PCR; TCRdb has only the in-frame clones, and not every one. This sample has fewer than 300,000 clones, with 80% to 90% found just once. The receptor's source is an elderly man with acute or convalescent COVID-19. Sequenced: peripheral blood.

CDR3 DNA: TGTGCCAGCAGCTCGACGCGGGGGGATACGCAGTATTTT. Translated, it gives CASSSTRGDTQYF. The chain joins TRBV5-6 to TRBJ2-3; 7 nucleotides match TRBD2. V lost 3 bases to trimming and J lost 6 bases; unmatched junction nucleotides: 4. The length of the CDR3 is 13 residues. Germline CDR1 reads SGHDT; CDR2 reads YYEEEE.